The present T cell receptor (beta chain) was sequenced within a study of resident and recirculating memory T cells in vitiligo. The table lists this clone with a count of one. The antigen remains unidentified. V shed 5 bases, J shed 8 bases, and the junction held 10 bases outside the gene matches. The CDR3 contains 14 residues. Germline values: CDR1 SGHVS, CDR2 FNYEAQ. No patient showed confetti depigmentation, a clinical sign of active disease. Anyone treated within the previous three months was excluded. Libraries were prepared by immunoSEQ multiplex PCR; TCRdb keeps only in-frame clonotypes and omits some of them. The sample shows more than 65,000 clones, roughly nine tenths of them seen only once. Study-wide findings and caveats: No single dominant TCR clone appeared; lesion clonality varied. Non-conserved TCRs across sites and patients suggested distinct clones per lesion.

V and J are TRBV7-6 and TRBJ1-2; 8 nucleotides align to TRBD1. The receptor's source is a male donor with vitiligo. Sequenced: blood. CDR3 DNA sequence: TGTGCCAGCAGCACCGAGGACAGGGTGGCGGGCTACACCTTC. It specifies CASSTEDRVAGYTF.